This passage covers 30 T cell receptor beta chains from one sample sequenced in a study of T cell responses to AZD1222 COVID-19 vaccine. Using immunoSEQ multiplex PCR, the repertoire was profiled, and TCRdb retains in-frame clones only, with some absent. The profile shows tens of thousands of clones, approximately 85% of them singletons. Here the sequenced sample was peripheral blood, taken 28 days after the second AZD1222 dose. Receptors were obtained from an adult who received the AZD1222 COVID-19 vaccine.

A note on this clone: The limits of the CDR3 on the DNA are not certain, so only TCRdb's listed CDR3 is given. The genes are TRBV2 and TRBJ1-2. The CDR3 spans 13 amino acids, including both terminal residues. Germline loops: CDR1 SNHLY, CDR2 FYNNEI. The CDR3 protein is CASILEGSYGYTF.

This chain uses TRBV14 with TRBJ1-1, with D hard to call. The CDR3 loop spans 13 amino acids. Per germline, CDR1 SGHDN and CDR2 FVKESK. With 6 bases removed from V and 0 bases from J, the gap between germline ends came to 8 bases. The DNA for the CDR3 is TGTGCCAGCAGAGGCAGATTGAACACTGAAGCTTTCTTT. This translates into CASRGRLNTEAFF. The full variable domain, completed using reference TRBV14 and TRBJ1-1, is EAGVTQFPSHSVIEKGQTVTLRCDPISGHDNLYWYRRVMGKEIKFLLHFVKESKQDESGMPNNRFLAERTGGTYSTLKVQPAELEDSGVYFCASRGRLNTEAFFGQGTRLTVV.

V and J are TRBV7-9 and TRBJ2-7; 9 nucleotides match TRBD1. The length of the CDR3 is 18 residues. Germline-derived CDR1 and CDR2 are SEHNR and FQNEAQ (reference sequence). V dropped 5 bases and J dropped 0; count of bases not matched to a gene: 14. The DNA for the CDR3 is TGTGCCAGCAGCCCAACCTTAAGGACAGGGGAACGCTCCTACGAGCAGTACTTC. It codes for CASSPTLRTGERSYEQYF.

As concerns this clone: Other DNA sequences in the sample encode the same CDR3. The chain links TRBV5-4 to TRBJ2-1, with TRBD1 as a possible D gene (6 bases). This CDR3 has 12 residues. Trimming took off 1 base at V and 7 bases at J, with 6 bases between the two ends. The V gene's germline CDR1 is SGHNT and CDR2 YYREEE (reference sequence). CDR3 sequence: CASSLTGNEQFF. Written as DNA, the CDR3 is TGTGCCAGCAGCTTGACAGGGAATGAGCAGTTCTTC.

This clone was seen a handful of times. This rearrangement joins TRBV21-1 to TRBJ1-5. TRBV21-1 is an annotated pseudogene. The CDR3 length is 18 residues. As DNA, the CDR3 is TGTGCCAGCAGCATCGGGCCCTCGGGGCGCGGAGGCAATCAGCCCCAGCATTTT. As protein: CASSIGPSGRGGNQPQHF.

This rearrangement joins TRBV5-1 to TRBJ1-2, with D perhaps TRBD1 (5 bases). The CDR3 has 15 amino acids. Germline CDR1 and CDR2: SGHRS and YFSETQ. V lost 4 bases to trimming and J lost 4 bases, with 17 bases between them. The CDR3 protein is CASSGGGGSFYGYTF. In DNA form, the CDR3 reads TGCGCCAGCAGCGGGGGAGGCGGCAGCTTCTATGGCTACACCTTC.

This clone was seen only once. This CDR3 is also generated by other DNA sequences in the sample. This chain joins TRBV7-3 and TRBJ2-3; 8 nucleotides line up with TRBD2. This CDR3 comprises 15 residues. The germline gives CDR1 SGHTA, CDR2 FQGTGA. V trimming: 2 bases; J trimming: 4 bases; junction bases outside the gene matches: 5. The CDR3 nucleotides read TGTGCCAGCAGCTTAGGAGGGCGGGGGGCAGATACGCAGTATTTT. Translated: CASSLGGRGADTQYF.

The sample holds one count of this clone. The chain has TRBV4-1 and TRBJ2-5; D possibly uses TRBD1 or TRBD2 (6 bases each). Germline CDR1 is MGHRA and CDR2 is YSYEKL. The CDR3 is 15 residues long. V lost 2 bases and J lost 9, with 19 bases in between. The CDR3, as DNA: TGCGCCAGCAGCCAAACAGGACTATCCCCAGGGGCCCAGTACTTC. Amino acid sequence: CASSQTGLSPGAQYF.

The chain recombines TRBV5-1 with TRBJ2-3; TRBD1 matches at 7 bases. Germline lookup yields CDR1 SGHRS and CDR2 YFSETQ. V trimming: 0 bases; J trimming: 5 bases; junction bases outside the gene matches: 6. There are 15 residues in the CDR3. The CDR3, as DNA: TGCGCCAGCAGCTTGGGAGGGGGCGGTGGAGATACGCAGTATTTT. Encoded protein: CASSLGGGGGDTQYF.

The chain links TRBV12-5 to TRBJ2-2, with D uncertain. The CDR3 length is 12 residues. In germline, CDR1 is LGHNT, CDR2 FRNRAP. The V end was cut by 2 bases, the J end by 7 bases, with 5 bases between. Here the CDR3 reads CASGLYGGELFF. In DNA form, the CDR3 reads TGTGCTAGTGGTTTGTACGGCGGGGAGCTGTTTTTT.

The gene calls are TRBV18 and TRBJ2-2, with D hard to call. V lost 0 bases to trimming and J lost 5 bases, with 10 bases between them. Germline CDR1 KGHSH, CDR2 LQKENI. The CDR3 spans 15 residues. The CDR3 DNA follows: TGTGCCAGCTCACCACCAAACAGCATTACCGGGGAGCTGTTTTTT. Encoded protein: CASSPPNSITGELFF.

The CDR3 loop is CASSYGRGPRRTQYF. The DNA for the CDR3 is TGTGCCAGCAGTTACGGTCGGGGCCCTCGGAGGACGCAGTATTTT. The chain combines TRBV6-5 with TRBJ2-3, with D tentatively TRBD1 or TRBD2 (5 bases each). The CDR3 is made up of 15 amino acids. Germline V gives CDR1 MNHEY, CDR2 SVGAGI. V lost 2 bases and J 9 bases, leaving 18 bases between the germline ends.

J is TRBJ2-1 and V is TRBV9, with 8 bases matching TRBD1. This CDR3 has 14 residues. Germline lookup yields CDR1 SGDLS and CDR2 YYNGEE. The J segment lost 12 bases and the V segment lost 0 bases, leaving 8 bases of the junction unmatched. In DNA, the CDR3 is TGTGCCAGCAGCGTAGCTACTATAGGACAGGGGCAGTTCTTC. Protein product: CASSVATIGQGQFF. The whole variable domain, remainder taken from reference TRBV9 and TRBJ2-1, is DSGVTQTPKHLITATGQRVTLRCSPRSGDLSVYWYQQSLDQGLQFLIQYYNGEERAKGNILERFSAQQFPDLHSELNLSSLELGDSALYFCASSVATIGQGQFFGPGTRLTVL.

This clone was counted once. This chain joins TRBV6-5 and TRBJ2-1, with 7 bases fitting TRBD2. With 10 bases clipped from V and 9 bases from J, the junction kept 18 bases outside the gene matches. The CDR3 covers 15 residues. Germline-derived CDR1 and CDR2 are MNHEY and SVGAGI. The CDR3: CATRLGLGTASEQFF. The CDR3 DNA reads TGTGCCACCCGATTAGGACTAGGCACGGCCTCTGAGCAGTTCTTC.

The chain recombines TRBV6-5 with TRBJ1-3; no clear D. Per the germline V gene, CDR1 is MNHEY and CDR2 is SVGAGI. The CDR3 is 14 amino acids. Trimming pared 6 bases from V and 3 bases from J, leaving 12 bases between. For the CDR3, the DNA is TGTGCCAGCAGCTTGGGGTCGATTGGAAACACCATATATTTT. As protein: CASSLGSIGNTIYF.

This clone was detected once. V gene TRBV9 combines with J gene TRBJ1-2; no definite D call. Per the germline V gene, CDR1 is SGDLS and CDR2 is YYNGEE. V lost 2 bases, J lost 1 base, and 3 bases lay in between. CDR3 length: 12 residues. The CDR3 is CASSVGNYGYTF. CDR3 nucleotides: TGTGCCAGCAGCGTCGGTAACTATGGCTACACCTTC.

The chain is built from TRBV6-5 and TRBJ2-7, with D perhaps matching TRBD2 (5 bases). Looked up from germline, CDR1 is MNHEY and CDR2 is SVGAGI. The CDR3 has 15 amino acids. Trimming took 5 bases from V and 4 from J, leaving 18 bases between them. DNA for the CDR3: TGTGCCAGCAGTCGTAAGGGAGCCCCGGGTTACGAGCAGTACTTC. Residues: CASSRKGAPGYEQYF.

CDR3 amino acids: CASSPGAHQGEGGNTIYF. For the CDR3, the DNA is TGTGCCAGCAGTCCAGGGGCCCATCAGGGAGAGGGTGGAAACACCATATATTTT. The chain has TRBV6-6 and TRBJ1-3, with D possibly TRBD1 on 6 matching bases. This CDR3 has 18 residues. Trimming took off 5 bases at V and 3 bases at J, with 23 bases between the two ends. The germline V gene has CDR1 MNHNY and CDR2 SVGAGI (reference sequence).

The chain has TRBV7-9 and TRBJ2-3, with 7 bases lining up with TRBD1. V gave up 2 bases and J gave up 3 bases; unmatched junction bases: 2. The CDR3 runs to 14 residues. Germline V lookup: CDR1 SEHNR, CDR2 FQNEAQ (reference sequence). The CDR3 protein is CASSLIQGTDTQYF. Written as DNA, the CDR3 is TGTGCCAGCAGCTTAATACAGGGGACAGATACGCAGTATTTT.

This clone was recorded a few times. The chain combines TRBV7-3 with TRBJ2-2; 11 bases fit TRBD1. The V gene end was trimmed by 5 bases and the J gene end by 7 bases; junction bases not matched to a gene: 15. CDR3 length equals 18 residues. Germline V lookup: CDR1 SGHTA, CDR2 FQGTGA. CDR3 sequence (DNA): TGTGCCAGCAGCGCCCGGAGCGGGACAGGGGGATTCGGCGGGGAGCTGTTTTTT. Protein: CASSARSGTGGFGGELFF.

This chain links TRBV4-2 with TRBJ2-7, with 7 nucleotides matching TRBD2. Germline V lookup: CDR1 LGHNA, CDR2 YNFKEQ. V lost 1 base to trimming and J lost 7 bases; unmatched junction nucleotides: 10. The CDR3 totals 15 residues. The CDR3 spells CASSQGGVGGREQYF. The CDR3 DNA sequence: TGTGCCAGCAGCCAAGGCGGTGTGGGGGGGAGAGAGCAGTACTTC.

The gene calls are TRBV3-1 (or the pseudogene TRBV3-2) and TRBJ2-6, with D perhaps matching TRBD1 or TRBD2 (5 bases each). CDR1 LGHDT and CDR2 YNNKEL come from the germline V gene (reference sequence). CDR3 length: 16 amino acids. Trimming left V 0 bases short and J 2 bases short, with 8 bases between. CDR3 residues: CASSQDLGAGANVLTF. The CDR3 DNA reads TGTGCCAGCAGCCAAGATTTGGGGGCTGGGGCCAACGTCCTGACTTTC.

A few counts support this clone. The chain combines TRBV12-3 or TRBV12-4 with TRBJ1-4; a possible D gene is TRBD1 (6 bases). V lost 9 bases and J 4 bases, leaving 9 bases between the germline ends. CDR3 size: 12 residues. CDR3 bases: TGTGCCAGTGGACAGCTTAATGAAAAACTGTTTTTT. Its translation is CASGQLNEKLFF.

The chain employs TRBV7-3 and TRBJ2-2; the match to TRBD1 covers 7 bases. Trimming removed 5 bases from V and 3 bases from J; junction bases left unmatched: 6. Germline-derived CDR1 and CDR2 are SGHTA and FQGTGA. The CDR3 covers 15 residues. The CDR3 DNA reads TGTGCCAGCAGCCGTACAGGGGAAGACACCGGGGAGCTGTTTTTT. It specifies CASSRTGEDTGELFF.

This chain links TRBV28 with TRBJ2-5, with D possibly TRBD2 on 6 matching bases. CDR1 is MDHEN, CDR2 SYDVKM, per germline. The CDR3 extends over 14 amino acids. Between the trimmed V and J ends, which lost 3 bases and 5 bases, there was a span of 13 bases. The DNA for the CDR3 is TGTGCCAGCAGTTTGTTCGGGGGTAAGGAGACCCAGTACTTC. Its translation is CASSLFGGKETQYF.

This chain connects TRBV27 to TRBJ1-5; D is perhaps TRBD1 (5 bases). Per the germline V gene, CDR1 is MNHEY and CDR2 is SMNVEV (reference sequence). V lost 4 bases to trimming and J lost 6 bases, with 22 bases between them. The CDR3 totals 17 residues. The CDR3 sequence: CASSSRVGVVVGQPQHF. DNA of the CDR3: TGTGCCAGCAGTTCGCGGGTGGGGGTGGTGGTGGGTCAGCCCCAGCATTTT.

The chain recombines TRBV11-3 with TRBJ1-3; no clear D gene. V lost 5 bases to trimming and J lost 3 bases, with 8 bases between them. The CDR3 totals 13 residues. Germline lookup yields CDR1 SGHNT and CDR2 YENEEA. CDR3: CASSEGVGNTIYF. The CDR3 DNA sequence: TGTGCCAGCAGCGAGGGTGTTGGAAACACCATATATTTT.

The V call is TRBV5-8, the J call TRBJ1-5, with D hard to call. Germline-derived CDR1 and CDR2 are SGHTS and YDEGEE. The V gene lost 0 bases and the J gene lost 2 bases, with 12 bases spanning the gap. The CDR3 extends over 16 amino acids. This CDR3 is CASSLASPAGNQPQHF. The CDR3 DNA reads TGTGCCAGCAGCTTGGCTTCCCCGGCAGGCAATCAGCCCCAGCATTTT.

The chain uses TRBV11-2 and TRBJ1-4, with TRBD1 as a possible D gene (6 bases). Germline assignment: CDR1 SGHAT and CDR2 FQNNGV. V was pared by 5 bases and J by 7 bases, with 14 bases between. This CDR3 spans 14 amino acids. The CDR3 reads CASSLNRAGEKLFF. In DNA form, the CDR3 reads TGTGCCAGCAGCCTCAACAGGGCGGGTGAAAAACTGTTTTTT.

This clone was seen a single time. The chain combines TRBV28 with TRBJ1-1; tentatively, D is TRBD1 (6 bases). The CDR3 contains 17 residues. CDR1 is MDHEN, CDR2 SYDVKM, per germline. V was shortened by 2 bases and J by 8 bases, with 24 bases between the two germline ends. The CDR3 DNA is TGTGCCAGCAGTTTAAGGCCGTTACAGGGTCCGCGGCCGGAAGCTTTCTTT. Encoded protein: CASSLRPLQGPRPEAFF. The entire variable domain, with the rest obtained from reference TRBV28 and TRBJ1-1, is as follows: DVKVTQSSRYLVKRTGEKVFLECVQDMDHENMFWYRQDPGLGLRLIYFSYDVKMKEKGDIPEGYSVSREKKERFSLILESASTNQTSMYLCASSLRPLQGPRPEAFFGQGTRLTVV.